Below are 26 T cell receptor beta chains sequenced from a single sample in a study of cytomegalovirus exposure and HLA in healthy donors. The PCR employed 60 Vbeta primers together with 13 Jbeta primers. TCRdb keeps only in-frame clones here, not all; method: immunoSEQ multiplex PCR. The table has about 110,000 clones, approximately 71% seen once; the top ten hold about 2.3%. Input material: PBMCs. The receptors were sampled from a man aged 40-55 years in good health and CMV-seronegative.

The chain couples TRBV2 to TRBJ2-2, with 9 positions matching TRBD1. Germline values: CDR1 SNHLY, CDR2 FYNNEI. The CDR3 runs 16 residues. V shed 1 base and J 5 bases; nucleotides not matched to a gene: 5. CDR3 DNA: TGTGCCAGCAGTGAAGTCTGGACAGGGGTAACCGGGGAGCTGTTTTTT. This encodes CASSEVWTGVTGELFF.

Concerning this clone: Relative to the germline gene, one junction end is altered; a read error may explain this. The gene calls are TRBV5-4 and TRBJ2-3; tentative D call: TRBD1 (6 bases). Germline V gives CDR1 SGHNT, CDR2 YYREEE (reference sequence). The CDR3 is made up of 12 amino acids. The CDR3 DNA reads TGTGCCAGCAGCTTGGACAGGGCTGCAGTAAATTTT. Protein sequence: CASSLDRAAVNF.

This sequence joins TRBV19 and TRBJ1-1; D uncertain. Germline V gene lookup returns CDR1 LNHDA and CDR2 SQIVND (reference sequence). This CDR3 region has 13 residues. The V and J ends lost 4 bases and 3 bases respectively, with 9 bases between them. CDR3 sequence: CASSTQLDTEAFF. DNA for the CDR3: TGTGCCAGTAGTACGCAACTTGACACTGAAGCTTTCTTT.

J is TRBJ1-2 and V is TRBV12-1. TRBV12-1 is recorded as a pseudogene. The CDR3 has 14 residues. Here the CDR3 reads CASSCSRGGGGYTF. The CDR3 DNA reads TGTGCCAGCAGCTGCTCACGCGGGGGGGGTGGCTACACCTTC.

The CDR3 loop reads CASSLGQQETQYF. The CDR3 region has the DNA TGTGCCAGCAGCCTGGGACAGCAAGAGACCCAGTACTTC. The V and J genes are TRBV7-3 and TRBJ2-5; TRBD1 matches at 7 bases. The CDR3 has 13 amino acids. Germline loops: CDR1 SGHTA, CDR2 FQGTGA. V shed 5 bases and J 2 bases; nucleotides not matched to a gene: 2.

The chain is built from TRBV6-5 and TRBJ1-3; perhaps TRBD1 as D (5 bases). The CDR3 is 16 amino acids. Germline assignment: CDR1 MNHEY and CDR2 SVGAGI. V dropped 0 bases and J dropped 2 bases, with 11 bases sitting between them. DNA for the CDR3: TGTGCCAGCAGTTACTCGACGGGGGGGACTGGAAACACCATATATTTT. It encodes CASSYSTGGTGNTIYF.

The rearrangement uses TRBV7-9 and TRBJ1-3, with D perhaps TRBD1 (6 bases). With 6 bases removed from V and 1 base from J, the gap between germline ends came to 16 bases. CDR3 length: 16 residues. Germline V lookup: CDR1 SEHNR, CDR2 FQNEAQ (reference sequence). CDR3 residues: CASSQQQGLSGNTIYF. DNA of the CDR3: TGTGCCAGCAGTCAGCAGCAGGGGCTTTCTGGAAACACCATATATTTT.

The chain combines TRBV5-1 with TRBJ2-2; 14 positions match TRBD2. Germline trimming cut 2 bases from V and 3 bases from J; bases unmatched to any gene: 3. The CDR3 is 17 residues long. CDR1 SGHRS and CDR2 YFSETQ come from the germline V gene. This chain's CDR3 is CASSLGTSGGYTGELFF. The DNA for the CDR3 is TGCGCCAGCAGCTTAGGGACTAGCGGGGGATACACCGGGGAGCTGTTTTTT.

This clone was observed once. V usage is TRBV2 and J usage is TRBJ1-5, with D unclear. CDR3 size: 17 residues. Trimming took off 0 bases at V and 0 bases at J, with 12 bases between the two ends. Germline CDR1 and CDR2: SNHLY and FYNNEI. The CDR3 sequence is CASSEASATYSNQPQHF. In DNA form, the CDR3 reads TGTGCCAGCAGTGAAGCTAGCGCAACCTATAGCAATCAGCCCCAGCATTTT.

This clone was seen more than once but under ten times. The rearrangement joins TRBV18 to TRBJ2-7; tentative D call: TRBD2 (5 bases). Germline assignment: CDR1 KGHSH and CDR2 LQKENI. Trimming stripped 3 bases from V and 6 bases from J, with 15 bases between. CDR3 length equals 14 residues. This CDR3 reads CASSPPARAGEQYF. In nucleotides, the CDR3 is TGTGCCAGCTCACCCCCCGCACGGGCGGGCGAGCAGTACTTC.

The chain recombines TRBV6-8 with TRBJ2-3; TRBD1 might be the D (5 bases). The CDR3 runs 14 residues. The germline CDR1 and CDR2 sequences are MNHGY and SAAAGT. Trimming removed 8 bases at V and 4 bases at J, with 16 bases between. In DNA form, the CDR3 reads TGTGCCAGCGGGGCCATAGGGTCGCCAGATACGCAGTATTTT. Amino acids: CASGAIGSPDTQYF.

This chain connects TRBV4-1 to TRBJ2-1; 9 bases are a match to TRBD1. With V trimmed by 4 bases and J by 7 bases, 11 bases remained unmatched. Per germline, CDR1 MGHRA and CDR2 YSYEKL. This CDR3 region has 16 residues. The CDR3 sequence: CASSPRDRDGRNEQFF. The CDR3 nucleotides read TGCGCCAGCAGCCCCAGGGACAGGGACGGAAGGAATGAGCAGTTCTTC.

This chain connects TRBV2 to TRBJ2-2, with a weak D call TRBD1 (5 bases). Deletions cut 0 bases from V and 8 bases from J, with 7 bases between. CDR1 and CDR2 (germline): SNHLY, FYNNEI. This CDR3 has 13 residues. The CDR3 DNA is TGTGCCAGCAGTGAAGCGGGGCAGGGGGAGCTGTTTTTT. Its translation: CASSEAGQGELFF.

The chain has TRBV4-2 and TRBJ2-7; TRBD2 is a possible D gene (5 bases). The germline gives CDR1 LGHNA, CDR2 YNFKEQ. Trimming stripped 2 bases from V and 0 bases from J, with 11 bases between. The CDR3 consists of 15 residues. CDR3 residues: CASSQTSGISYEQYF. The CDR3 DNA sequence: TGTGCCAGCAGCCAAACAAGCGGTATCTCCTACGAGCAGTACTTC.

The chain employs TRBV11-2 and TRBJ2-3; 11 nucleotides agree with TRBD2. V lost 0 bases, J lost 3 bases, and 5 bases stayed unmatched. This CDR3 contains 17 residues. From germline, CDR1 is SGHAT and CDR2 FQNNGV. The CDR3 DNA follows: TGTGCCAGCAGCTTAGACCCACTAGCGGGGGCAACAGATACGCAGTATTTT. It encodes CASSLDPLAGATDTQYF.

The chain joins TRBV2 to TRBJ1-6, with a weak D call TRBD1 (5 bases). Germline assignment: CDR1 SNHLY and CDR2 FYNNEI. This CDR3 has 16 residues. V lost 1 base and J 6 bases, leaving 13 bases between the germline ends. The CDR3 spells CASSEGGGGANSPLHF. CDR3 DNA sequence: TGTGCCAGCAGTGAAGGGGGTGGAGGGGCTAATTCACCCCTCCACTTT.

In regard to this clone: The sample contains more than one DNA sequence encoding this CDR3. This rearrangement joins TRBV18 to TRBJ1-2; D is ambiguous. V lost 5 bases, J lost 1 base, and 11 bases lay in between. The CDR3 covers 14 residues. CDR1 is KGHSH and CDR2 is LQKENI in the germline V gene. The CDR3 loop is CASSSSGDNYGYTF. The CDR3 nucleotides read TGTGCCAGCTCATCTTCGGGAGATAACTATGGCTACACCTTC.

This clone was picked up a small number of times. The J gene is TRBJ2-5, the V gene TRBV5-4; 9 nucleotides agree with TRBD2. The CDR3 length is 15 residues. Germline V gives CDR1 SGHNT, CDR2 YYREEE (reference sequence). The trim removed 4 bases at V and 5 bases at J, leaving 9 bases unmatched. DNA for the CDR3: TGTGCCAGCAGCCCCCGGACTAGCGTTGGGGAGACCCAGTACTTC. It translates to CASSPRTSVGETQYF.

This clone has just a few counts. The genes are TRBV5-1 and TRBJ2-7; 12 bases line up with TRBD2. Germline V gene data show CDR1 as SGHRS and CDR2 as YFSETQ. Trimming took 4 bases from V and 2 from J; bases not matched to a gene: 10. The CDR3 runs to 17 residues. The DNA of the CDR3 is TGCGCCAGCAGCGTGGCCCCTAGCGGGGGGGGAGCCTACGAGCAGTACTTC. It translates to CASSVAPSGGGAYEQYF.

The V gene is TRBV4-2, the J gene TRBJ2-3; D unresolved. Germline loops: CDR1 LGHNA, CDR2 YNFKEQ. CDR3 length: 16 amino acids. The germline V and J ends were trimmed by 0 bases and 0 bases, with 10 bases remaining between them. This CDR3 reads CASSQELSGSTDTQYF. The CDR3 nucleotides read TGTGCCAGCAGCCAAGAATTATCCGGTAGCACAGATACGCAGTATTTT.

The rearrangement uses TRBV7-9 and TRBJ1-2; D perhaps matches TRBD1 (5 bases). This CDR3 is built from 13 residues. Germline CDR1 and CDR2: SEHNR and FQNEAQ (reference sequence). V lost 1 base and J 6 bases, leaving 9 bases between the germline ends. The CDR3 sequence is CASSLDGRDGYTF. Here the CDR3 DNA reads TGTGCCAGCAGCTTAGATGGCAGGGATGGCTACACCTTC.

The genes are TRBV2 and TRBJ1-3; 8 nucleotides line up with TRBD1. J was trimmed by 8 bases and V by 6 bases; bases with no gene match: 9. The length of the CDR3 is 14 residues. Germline CDR1 and CDR2: SNHLY and FYNNEI. CDR3 nucleotide sequence: TGTGCCAGCAGGGACAGGGTAGCGGTGGACACCATATATTTT. Encoded protein: CASRDRVAVDTIYF. Drawing the rest from reference TRBV2 and TRBJ1-3, the complete variable domain is EPEVTQTPSHQVTQMGQEVILRCVPISNHLYFYWYRQILGQKVEFLVSFYNNEISEKSEIFDDQFSVERPDGSNFTLKIRSTKLEDSAMYFCASRDRVAVDTIYFGEGSWLTVV.

CDR3: CASTRRSINQPQHF. CDR3 DNA: TGTGCCAGCACCCGAAGGAGTATCAATCAGCCCCAGCATTTT. The V call is TRBV6-1, the J call TRBJ1-5; D ambiguous. This CDR3 spans 14 amino acids. With 7 bases removed from V and 3 bases from J, the gap between germline ends came to 13 bases. Germline V lookup: CDR1 MNHNS, CDR2 SASEGT.

This clone appeared a single time. The chain combines TRBV6-1 with TRBJ1-2, with 7 bases identical to TRBD1. V was clipped by 4 bases and J by 0 bases; unmatched bases: 8. The CDR3 length is 16 residues. Germline V lookup: CDR1 MNHNS, CDR2 SASEGT. The CDR3 region has the DNA TGTGCCAGCAGTGTTCCGGGACAGCAAGCTAACTATGGCTACACCTTC. It yields the protein CASSVPGQQANYGYTF.

This chain links TRBV11-2 with TRBJ2-6, with D perhaps TRBD2 (5 bases). This CDR3 contains 15 residues. V was shortened by 5 bases and J by 2 bases, with 10 bases between the two germline ends. Germline V gene sequence: CDR1 SGHAT, CDR2 FQNNGV. The CDR3 here is CASSAGVAGANVLTF. CDR3 nucleotide sequence: TGTGCCAGCAGCGCCGGGGTTGCTGGGGCCAACGTCCTGACTTTC. The complete variable domain, with remaining parts taken from reference TRBV11-2 and TRBJ2-6, reads EAGVAQSPRYKIIEKRQSVAFWCNPISGHATLYWYQQILGQGPKLLIQFQNNGVVDDSQLPKDRFSAERLKGVDSTLKIQPAKLEDSAVYLCASSAGVAGANVLTFGAGSRLTVL.

The chain is built from TRBV6-5 and TRBJ2-7, with 7 positions matching TRBD1. Germline CDR1 is MNHEY and CDR2 is SVGAGI. J gave up 7 bases and V 5 bases, and 5 bases lay outside the gene matches. The CDR3 consists of 12 residues. CDR3 in amino acids: CASSRPGGEQYF. The CDR3 coding sequence is TGTGCCAGCAGTAGACCAGGGGGAGAGCAGTACTTC.